This T cell receptor (beta chain) was obtained from a study of blood T cell repertoires in COVID-19 (dated by TCRdb to 2020 to 2021). Regarding the complete study: Collaborator samples came from the United States, Italy and Spain and covered acute and convalescent phases of COVID-19. The material from the prospective study consisted of cDNA or gDNA derived from T cells, B-cell-depleted T cells, or PBMCs. Subjects who had been exposed to COVID-19, were actively infected with it, or had recovered from it provided the deeply sampled blood TCRbeta repertoires that made up the dataset. The repertoires were released in a freely available public database intended as a resource for research on the immune response to SARS-CoV-2. The samples were drawn from the first 160 participants of the ongoing ImmuneRACE study and from under 1,500 subjects provided by 6 global collaborators. Sample metadata almost always included a de-identified subject ID, COVID-19 status, age in years and sex. HLA class I and class II types, where available, came from metadata supplied by the sample provider rather than from assay-based typing.

From a lookup of the germline V gene (reference sequence), CDR1 and CDR2 are SEHNR and FQNEAQ. Deletion took 5 bases off V and 7 bases off J, with a span of 11 bases between the germline ends. From cysteine to phenylalanine, the CDR3 is 12 amino acids long. Only the CDR3 DNA is retained, 36 bases long and in frame from the first base. Results and caveats for the whole study, not just this receptor: The amount of clinical and demographic metadata varied by source and participant and was provided uncurated.

TCRbeta CDR3 regions were amplified from genomic DNA by means of the immunoSEQ Assay, a bias-controlled multiplex PCR. From the authors' description of their analysis: The number of nucleated cells in each sample was estimated by amplification of reference gene primers within the assay. To quantify the absolute abundance of each unique TCRbeta CDR3 rearrangement, sequence reads were collapsed and filtered. For each sample, productive Simpson clonality was calculated as the square root of Simpson's diversity index across productive rearrangements. This is the immuneACCESS table as TCRdb keeps it, with only in-frame sequences that have V and J called. A part of the clones is gone; compared with another copy, unresolved V genes explain less than half, and the rest is unexplained. V and J calls and clone size are as listed in that table; D and trimming were resolved from the DNA. This sample has roughly 500,000 clones in its table, and over 75% of those were observed once. Over 1.5% of the sample goes to the ten largest clones.

Participants in the prospective study were enrolled through a virtual design, were aged about 18 to 90 years, and lived in fewer than 30 United States geographic areas. In the prospective study, participants were assigned to cohorts based on the clinical history participants reported in a screening survey and a study questionnaire. For ImmuneRACE Cohort 3, a participant was defined as recovered based on two consecutive negative NP/OP PCR tests, clearance by a healthcare professional, or resolution of symptoms. In the prospective study, mobile phlebotomists collected whole blood, serum and a nasopharyngeal or oropharyngeal swab from each participant. Prospective study participants could optionally give additional blood draws and questionnaires over an approximately two-month period. Before DNA extraction, prospective study blood samples were shipped either frozen or at room temperature. Concerning this clone itself: It has no known antigen specificity. No base qualities exist here, and no much larger clone lies one base off it.

The sequenced sample consisted of PBMCs or T cells enriched from blood (not recorded which). The receptor comes from a woman in her thirties or forties who had recovered from COVID-19. The V and J segments used are TRBV7-9 and TRBJ1-2; the D segment could be TRBD1, given 5 matching bases. The CDR3 loop reads CASSPPGFGYTF. In nucleotide form, the sequence is TGTGCCAGCAGCCCCCCAGGGTTTGGCTACACCTTC.